The rows below give T cell receptor beta chains drawn from one sample of a study of blood T cell repertoires in COVID-19. Assay used: immunoSEQ multiplex PCR; TCRdb lists only in-frame clones, some missing. The profile shows about 240,000 clones, approximately 78% of them singletons. Sequenced input: peripheral blood. These receptors originate from a woman aged 55-70 years with active or convalescent COVID-19. The CDR3 runs from the conserved cysteine through the conserved F or W. D genes are given only for firm matches. Size values are once, few and many counts, or a class for expanded clones, and some rows have none.

d_call	clone_size	v_call	j_call	cdr3_aa	cdr3_nt
.	.	TRBV30	TRBJ1-5	CAWSPAGNQPQHF	TGTGCCTGGAGCCCAGCGGGGAATCAGCCCCAGCATTTT
TRBD1	.	TRBV2	TRBJ2-3	CASSQPGQRFTDTQYF	TGTGCCAGCAGTCAACCGGGACAGAGATTCACAGATACGCAGTATTTT
.	.	TRBV5-1	TRBJ2-3	CASSPRSGVRTDTQYF	TGCGCCAGCAGCCCCAGGTCGGGGGTCCGGACAGATACGCAGTATTTT
TRBD2	.	TRBV11-2	TRBJ2-4	CASTPQAGLIQYF	TGTGCCAGCACCCCTCAAGCGGGGCTCATTCAGTACTTC
.	once	TRBV12-3/TRBV12-4	TRBJ1-5	CASGASNQPQHF	TGTGCCAGCGGGGCTAGCAATCAGCCCCAGCATTTT
TRBD2	.	TRBV7-9	TRBJ2-1	CASSPRVLAGASGHEQFF	TGTGCCAGCAGCCCTAGGGTCCTAGCGGGGGCGAGTGGGCATGAGCAGTTCTTC
TRBD1	.	TRBV7-9	TRBJ1-1	CASSQRQGAFF	TGTGCCAGCAGCCAGAGACAGGGGGCTTTCTTT
.	.	TRBV19	TRBJ1-1	CASRPPGGRTEAFF	TGTGCCAGTAGGCCTCCCGGGGGGCGGACTGAAGCTTTCTTT
TRBD1	.	TRBV10-2	TRBJ2-2	CATPGQGAGELFF	TGCGCCACCCCGGGGCAGGGGGCCGGGGAGCTGTTTTTT
.	.	TRBV3-1/TRBV3-2	TRBJ1-5	CASSLCDSNRAYSNQPQHF	TGTGCCAGCAGCCTATGTGACAGCAACCGAGCCTATAGCAATCAGCCCCAGCATTTT
.	.	TRBV29-1	TRBJ1-3	CSVGSRRRRLTSGNTIYF	TGCAGCGTTGGTTCCCGCCGACGTCGACTTACTTCTGGAAACACCATATATTTT
.	.	TRBV10-1	TRBJ1-1	CASSEEEPNTEAFF	TGCGCCAGCAGTGAGGAGGAGCCGAACACTGAAGCTTTCTTT
.	.	TRBV19	TRBJ1-3	CASSIGRGGGNTIYF	TGTGCCAGTAGTATAGGGCGAGGAGGAGGAAACACCATATATTTT
TRBD1	once	TRBV30	TRBJ1-4	CAWQKLTGSNEKLFF	TGTGCCTGGCAAAAATTGACAGGGTCGAATGAAAAACTGTTTTTT
.	once	TRBV4-1	TRBJ1-2	CASSQDRGSYYGYTF	TGCGCCAGCAGCCAAGATCGGGGGTCCTACTATGGCTACACCTTC
.	.	TRBV6-6	TRBJ1-5	CASSYAGTTRNQPQHF	TGTGCCAGCAGTTACGCGGGGACCACCCGCAATCAGCCCCAGCATTTT
.	.	TRBV27	TRBJ1-4	CASSLRGEGEKLFF	TGTGCCAGCAGTTTAAGAGGGGAGGGGGAAAAACTGTTTTTT
.	few	TRBV6-5	TRBJ1-3	CASRPRGYGNTIYF	TGTGCCAGCAGGCCTAGGGGCTATGGAAACACCATATATTTT
.	.	TRBV11-2	TRBJ1-6	CASSLATDSPLHF	TGTGCCAGCAGCTTAGCGACAGATTCACCCCTCCACTTT
.	.	TRBV7-9	TRBJ1-6	CASSSDSSTLHF	TGTGCCAGCAGCTCGGACAGCAGCACCCTCCACTTT
TRBD1	.	TRBV3-1/TRBV3-2	TRBJ2-7	CASSSGTGAPPSYEQYF	TGTGCCAGCAGCTCCGGGACAGGGGCCCCTCCTTCCTACGAGCAGTACTTC
TRBD2	.	TRBV6-5	TRBJ2-4	CASRAGTSGGNIQYF	TGTGCCAGCAGAGCCGGGACTAGCGGGGGAAACATTCAGTACTTC
TRBD1	.	TRBV7-9	TRBJ1-1	CASSLPTGGVRLDTEAFF	TGTGCCAGCAGCTTACCTACAGGGGGGGTAAGATTGGACACTGAAGCTTTCTTT
TRBD1	.	TRBV18	TRBJ2-1	CASSPWTGGNNEQFF	TGTGCCAGCTCACCGTGGACAGGGGGCAACAATGAGCAGTTCTTC
.	once	TRBV7-9	TRBJ1-1	CASSFTGNMNTEAFF	TGTGCCAGCAGCTTTACAGGGAACATGAACACTGAAGCTTTCTTT
TRBD1	.	TRBV18	TRBJ1-6	CASSETGFNSPLHF	TGTGCCAGCTCCGAGACAGGGTTCAATTCACCCCTCCACTTT
.	few	TRBV2	TRBJ2-5	CASRGAAPSKETQYF	TGTGCCAGCAGAGGGGCCGCCCCAAGCAAAGAGACCCAGTACTTC
TRBD2	.	TRBV5-1	TRBJ2-3	CASSFTTQRGGSRGTQYF	TGCGCCAGCAGCTTCACAACCCAGCGGGGGGGCAGCCGGGGCACGCAGTATTTT
TRBD1	.	TRBV27	TRBJ1-4	CASRHRDSNEKLFF	TGTGCCAGCCGCCACCGGGACAGTAATGAAAAACTGTTTTTT
TRBD1	.	TRBV7-6	TRBJ1-5	CASSSGTGNQPQHF	TGTGCCAGCAGCTCCGGGACAGGCAATCAGCCCCAGCATTTT
TRBD1	.	TRBV19	TRBJ1-5	CASSPGQGDQPQHF	TGTGCCAGTAGTCCCGGACAGGGTGATCAGCCCCAGCATTTT
.	.	TRBV15	TRBJ1-4	CATSRARGEKLFF	TGTGCCACCAGCAGAGCACGAGGGGAAAAACTGTTTTTT
.	.	TRBV5-1	TRBJ2-3	CASSSSYRETDTQYF	TGCGCCAGCAGCTCCTCTTACAGGGAAACAGATACGCAGTATTTT
.	few	TRBV19	TRBJ2-2	CASGSGGNTGELFF	TGTGCCAGTGGGAGCGGAGGGAACACCGGGGAGCTGTTTTTT
.	.	TRBV28	TRBJ1-2	CASSVGGTNYGYTF	TGTGCCAGCAGCGTTGGGGGGACTAACTATGGCTACACCTTC
.	.	TRBV7-7	TRBJ1-3	CASSLGAAGAGNTIYF	TGTGCTAGCAGCTTAGGGGCGGCGGGGGCTGGAAACACCATATATTTT
.	.	TRBV15	TRBJ1-1	CATSRDRDTEAFF	TGTGCCACCAGCAGAGACAGGGACACTGAAGCTTTCTTT
.	.	TRBV5-5	TRBJ1-2	CASSTRDYGYTF	TGTGCCAGCAGCACCCGGGATTATGGCTACACCTTC
.	.	TRBV6-6	TRBJ1-4	CASSFSSPVPGGAREKLFF	TGTGCCAGCAGCTTCAGCTCTCCAGTCCCAGGCGGGGCGCGAGAAAAACTGTTTTTT
TRBD2	.	TRBV18	TRBJ2-1	CASSPGLAGGSHGQFF	TGTGCCAGCTCTCCGGGACTAGCGGGGGGCTCTCATGGGCAGTTCTTC
.	.	TRBV27	TRBJ1-4	CASSLVRANEKLFF	TGTGCCAGCAGTTTGGTCAGGGCCAATGAAAAACTGTTTTTT
TRBD1	.	TRBV15	TRBJ1-4	CATSRGGTGRGEKLFF	TGTGCCACCAGCAGGGGTGGGACAGGGCGAGGTGAAAAACTGTTTTTT
TRBD2	.	TRBV30	TRBJ2-7	CAWSVGRGGSYEQYF	TGTGCCTGGAGTGTGGGGCGGGGGGGCTCCTACGAGCAGTACTTC
TRBD1	.	TRBV5-6	TRBJ2-2	CASSLGFTGGSNTGELFF	TGTGCCAGCAGCCTAGGATTCACAGGGGGCTCCAACACCGGGGAGCTGTTTTTT
.	.	TRBV12-3/TRBV12-4	TRBJ2-5	CASSPSGETQYF	TGTGCCAGCAGTCCCTCGGGGGAGACCCAGTACTTC
TRBD2	once	TRBV6-6	TRBJ2-3	CASRRPLAGVTDTQYF	TGTGCCAGCAGACGCCCCCTAGCGGGGGTCACAGATACGCAGTATTTT
.	.	TRBV6-6	TRBJ1-6	CASRGAYNSPLHF	TGTGCCAGCCGGGGGGCCTATAATTCACCCCTCCACTTT
.	.	TRBV27	TRBJ2-1	CASTPRGFPYEQFF	TGTGCCAGCACCCCCCGGGGGTTCCCCTATGAGCAGTTCTTC
TRBD1	.	TRBV19	TRBJ1-2	CASSIWTGNNYGYTF	TGTGCCAGTAGTATTTGGACAGGGAACAACTATGGCTACACCTTC
.	.	TRBV12-3/TRBV12-4	TRBJ1-6	CASTRALRSPLHF	TGTGCCAGCACCAGGGCGCTACGATCACCCCTCCACTTT
.	few	TRBV18	TRBJ2-2	CASSPREAGELFF	TGTGCCAGCTCACCGAGGGAGGCCGGGGAGCTGTTTTTT
TRBD1	.	TRBV4-1	TRBJ2-7	CASSHPTGTGALQYF	TGCGCCAGCAGCCACCCAACCGGGACAGGGGCTTTGCAGTACTTC
.	.	TRBV5-1	TRBJ1-1	CASSRKQAPNTEAFF	TGCGCCAGCAGCAGAAAACAGGCACCAAACACTGAAGCTTTCTTT
.	.	TRBV6-1	TRBJ1-1	CASSEGGHLNTEAFF	TGTGCCAGCAGTGAAGGGGGACATCTGAACACTGAAGCTTTCTTT
TRBD1	.	TRBV12-3/TRBV12-4	TRBJ1-4	CASSMDRNEKLFF	TGTGCCAGCAGCATGGACAGGAACGAAAAACTGTTTTTT
TRBD1	.	TRBV6-5	TRBJ1-5	CASRRQGESNQPQHF	TGTGCCAGCAGACGGCAGGGGGAGAGCAATCAGCCCCAGCATTTT
TRBD1	.	TRBV5-5	TRBJ1-1	CASSLSRDSPNMNTEAFF	TGTGCCAGCAGCCTGTCCCGGGACAGCCCTAACATGAACACTGAAGCTTTCTTT
.	once	TRBV6-2/TRBV6-3	TRBJ1-6	CASSYSAGITSSYNSPLHF	TGTGCCAGCAGTTACTCTGCGGGGATTACGAGCTCCTATAATTCACCCCTCCACTTT
.	many	TRBV2	TRBJ1-5	CASSTGYSNQPQHF	TGTGCCAGCAGTACAGGGTATAGCAATCAGCCCCAGCATTTT
TRBD1	.	TRBV5-1	TRBJ1-4	CASQRYPGTGDFNEKLFF	TGCGCCAGCCAACGATATCCCGGGACAGGGGATTTTAATGAAAAACTGTTTTTT